This TCR beta chain was found in a study of cytomegalovirus exposure and HLA in healthy donors (dated by TCRdb to 2016 to 2017). As for the study more broadly: An earlier analysis of 550 to 700 of the donors reported approximately 290 Gb of sequence data and around 120 million unique TCR beta sequences from 150 million to 200 million T cells. The T cell repertoires of 670 or so subjects were profiled by immunosequencing and related to cytomegalovirus serostatus. Of the roughly 390 genotyped donors, approximately 80% were placed in the genetic ancestry cluster associated with self-reported Caucasian donors. Every discovery cohort repertoire had been produced on one sequencing platform. Roughly 5 DR-DQ haplotypes were handled as single units for association and clustering, since linkage in the cohort was strong. To predict cytomegalovirus infection status, the study brought together high-throughput TCR immunosequencing, statistical association of individual TCRs with disease status, and machine learning. Donor age, sex, ethnicity and CMV serostatus were collected together with the repertoire data. A later analysis re-analyzed previously published TCR beta repertoires from roughly 600 donors and added high-resolution HLA genotyping to study TCR occurrence patterns. Among about 400 genotyped donors of the cohort, an average of approximately 220,000 unique TCR beta nucleotide sequences was sequenced per donor, of which about 18% were non-productive. About 300 gigabases of sequencing data and 78 million or so unique TCR sequences were included in an early release covering around 600 HLA-typed donors. Besides the first cohort of more than 650 subjects, a separate validation cohort made up of roughly 130 different subjects was used. An earlier analysis of roughly 600 of the donors used high-throughput TCR beta sequencing to judge whether each TCR beta V gene segment behaved as functional or pseudogenic. Rather than using new phenotypic data, the later analysis identified candidate immune exposures from TCR beta sequences and from how often those sequences occurred across donors. The study aimed to test whether cataloging public T cell receptors could reveal signatures of past pathogen exposure. Typing coverage varied by locus: roughly 629-630 donors for A, B, C, DRB1 and DQB1; approximately 500 for DQA1; about 570 for DPA1; 450 to 480 for DPB1. In a later genetic analysis, genome-wide SNP genotypes for about 65% of the roughly 670 donors were used, and that subset was treated as a discovery cohort. HLA typing covered class I and class II loci at four-digit resolution. What the authors observed across the whole study: Correlated functional status among segregating V segments might reflect linkage disequilibrium, but an unknown experimental factor could not be ruled out. The presence/absence analyses assumed that sequencing depth was roughly uniform across donors, and that assumption may not be true. The classifier was reported to diagnose cytomegalovirus status with high specificity and sensitivity in both the original cohort and the validation cohort. In an earlier analysis of 450 to 750 of the donors, most TCR beta V segments appeared in productive rearrangements about 90% or about 30% of the time, broadly matching IMGT annotations. Because some donors lacked HLA typing at each locus, the association tests relied only on the typed subset. In vitro tests confirmed that a few of the cytomegalovirus-associated TCR beta chains recognize cytomegalovirus antigens. According to a later genetic analysis, donors in an Asian-associated ancestry cluster had fewer N-insertions in productive TCRs than the roughly 700-donor mean. A later analysis reported that several top co-occurrence clusters appeared linked to parvovirus B19, influenza, CMV and Epstein-Barr virus. Because the 87-base-pair reads could not distinguish some IMGT-functional V segments, including TRBV6-2 and TRBV6-3, those segments were excluded. In a later analysis, TCR association rates were found to vary across HLA loci, with the most associated TCRs seen for DRB1 alleles and the fewest for HLA-C alleles. Across donors, most TCR sequences were observed very rarely, whereas some public TCRs were present in many individuals. According to a later analysis, most CMV-associated TCR beta chains appeared to be HLA-restricted, and the HLA associations seemed to be driven largely by CMV exposure. At a false discovery rate of 0.05, a later analysis linked under 20,000 TCR beta sequences to specific HLA alleles. Because counts were too low, 15 or so rarely observed V segments, including chromosome 9 orphons, were excluded from the earlier analysis of several hundred of the donors. The cohort was sequenced for TCR beta chains only, and without alpha or paired-chain data the features that could be detected were limited. A cluster of highly shared sequence variants was judged likely to represent a technical artifact of the sequencing pipeline. Compared with equally common non-associated chains, HLA-associated TCR beta chains in a later analysis were more clonally expanded and had lower generation probabilities. V-gene and J-gene trimming of TCR beta chains was associated with a missense DCLRE1C variant in a later genetic analysis, and the association was replicated in an independent cohort. A further reported finding was that TCR beta sequences accurately predicted the HLA-A and HLA-B alleles for most subjects in the first cohort. CMV serostatus was the only immune exposure information available for the cohort. According to the authors, the approach could potentially be generalized to other disease states and immunological phenotypes. The study listed 164 TCR beta chains as associated with cytomegalovirus. When HLA alleles, especially DR and DQ, strongly co-occurred, TCR associations were difficult to assign to individual alleles.

The germline V gene yields MGHRA for CDR1 and YSYEKL for CDR2. Its CDR3 holds 15 amino acids, cysteine through phenylalanine. CDR3 DNA is the only sequence kept; it has 45 bases, read in frame from the first base. Trimming leaves V shorter by 1 base and J shorter by 3 bases, with the junction holding 3 bases beyond the gene matches. The cohort consisted of fewer than 700 healthy bone marrow donors. At the time of sampling, every cohort member was nominally healthy, though immune exposures that went unrecorded were likely present. The donor was CMV seropositive and was included in the group of 270 or so seropositive cohort members. A peripheral blood sample was provided by each donor, and peripheral blood mononuclear cells were used for TCR beta sequencing. The Qiagen DNeasy Blood Extraction Kit was used to extract genomic DNA from the blood cell samples. About this clone: The specificity of this receptor is unknown. No base qualities exist here, and no much larger clone lies one base off it.

Library creation used the immunoSEQ multiplex PCR assay. For the multiplex PCR, a mixture combining 60 forward primers for TCR Vbeta segments and 13 reverse primers for TCR Jbeta segments was used. Amplification of the CDR3 region of rearranged TCR beta genes was performed with a multiplex PCR assay on genomic DNA. Amplified TCR beta libraries were sequenced as 87-base-pair reads on the Illumina HiSeq System. Under the source paper's analysis protocol: Across the 666 repertoires, a later analysis counted 75 million to 90 million unique TCR beta chains, roughly 11 million of which were shared by at least two donors. Raw reads were error-corrected and collapsed into unique sequences by a nearest-neighbor algorithm in which closely related sequences were merged to remove PCR and sequencing errors. CDR3 sequences were aligned to IMGT reference sequences to assign V, D and J gene segments. Each retained sequence needed at least a six-nucleotide match to both a V gene segment and a J gene segment. A rearrangement was called productive if the CDR3 had no stop codons and remained in frame with V and J, and every other rearrangement was called non-productive. CDR3 was defined according to IMGT convention as the region running from the second conserved V-encoded cysteine to the conserved J-encoded phenylalanine. The earlier analysis of 587 of the donors excluded any sequence lacking an unambiguous match to a single V gene segment. In an earlier analysis of approximately 590 of the donors, V segments were called functional above 56.7% productive rearrangements and were called segregating when the between-donor standard deviation exceeded 5%. A statistical classification framework was built to diagnose cytomegalovirus status from the catalog of TCR beta chain sequences. In a later analysis, V and J genes were assigned by comparing TCR nucleotide sequences against IMGT/GENE-DB human TR gene sequences. A later analysis assigned CDR3 sequences and most-parsimonious VDJ recombination scenarios with the TCRdist pipeline. In a later analysis, each TCR beta chain was defined by its CDR3 amino acid sequence together with its V-gene family, and reads without a unique V-gene family were excluded. As a way to deal with suspected cross-contamination and a sequencing artifact, a later analysis dropped approximately 590 nucleotide sequences that were highly shared and had low generation probability. For each public chain, a later analysis derived a clonal expansion index from normalized ranks of inferred template counts within each repertoire. In a later analysis, generation probabilities were computed using a VDJ recombination model fitted to out-of-frame rearrangements, and the results were checked against IGoR. A later analysis scored TCR-TCR, TCR-HLA and TCR-CMV co-occurrence with hypergeometric tests, applying a repertoire-size bias correction to TCR pairs. False discovery rates were estimated in a later analysis by permuting HLA or CMV assignments 20 times. A later analysis grouped co-occurring TCRs with DBSCAN, adding TCRdist sequence similarity when clustering within HLA-allele-positive subsets. Co-occurrence clustering excluded repertoires with fewer than 30,000 or more than 120,000 public chains, plus five with anomalous nucleotide sharing. What TCRdb holds here is the immuneACCESS table cut down to in-frame rearrangements. Part of the clones is not present; checked against another copy, under half of the missing clones reflect an unresolved V gene, and the others are unexplained. That table gives V, J and clone size, and the DNA gave D and trimming. This sample has about 190,000 clones in its table, and around 75% of those were observed once. Roughly 6.7% of the sample rests with the top ten.

Recombination joined TRBV4-1 with TRBJ1-2, and TRBD1 aligns with 9 junction nucleotides. This sequence was found in a man aged 40-49 years in good health and CMV-seropositive. The sequencing input was PBMCs. CDR3 reads: CASSQGRTGDYGYTF. The DNA sequence follows: TGCGCCAGCAGCCAAGGGCGGACAGGGGACTATGGCTACACCTTC.